This TCR beta chain was obtained from a study of T cell clones after liver transplantation. Study-wide context: Subjects received no induction therapy and standard immunosuppression until randomization at 12-24 months post-transplant.

The data were produced by immunoSEQ multiplex PCR, yet TCRdb's version contains in-frame clones alone and is incomplete. This table holds fewer than 25,000 clones, 88% found once. Overall study findings and caveats: A larger donor-reactive than third-party decline suggested partial antigen-specific deletion. Post-transplant time points were not standardized, so conclusions are preliminary. Circulating graft-donor-reactive CD4 TCRbeta sequences fell significantly post-transplant in most of the 8 subjects.

With respect to this clone: Its specificity is unknown.

The receptor comes from a human donor who received a liver transplant. The specimen comprised CD8+ T cells from blood, sampled before liver transplant.

CDR3 sequence: CASSPRTSGTYNEQFF. In DNA form, the CDR3 reads TGTGCCAGCAGTCCCCGGACTAGCGGAACCTACAATGAGCAGTTCTTC. The gene calls are TRBV28 and TRBJ2-1; TRBD2 matches at 10 bases. The germline V gene has CDR1 MDHEN and CDR2 SYDVKM. After removal of 5 bases from V and 2 bases from J, the junction contained 6 bases not matched to a gene. This CDR3 has 16 residues. The variable domain in full, completed from reference TRBV28 and TRBJ2-1, reads DVKVTQSSRYLVKRTGEKVFLECVQDMDHENMFWYRQDPGLGLRLIYFSYDVKMKEKGDIPEGYSVSREKKERFSLILESASTNQTSMYLCASSPRTSGTYNEQFFGPGTRLTVL.